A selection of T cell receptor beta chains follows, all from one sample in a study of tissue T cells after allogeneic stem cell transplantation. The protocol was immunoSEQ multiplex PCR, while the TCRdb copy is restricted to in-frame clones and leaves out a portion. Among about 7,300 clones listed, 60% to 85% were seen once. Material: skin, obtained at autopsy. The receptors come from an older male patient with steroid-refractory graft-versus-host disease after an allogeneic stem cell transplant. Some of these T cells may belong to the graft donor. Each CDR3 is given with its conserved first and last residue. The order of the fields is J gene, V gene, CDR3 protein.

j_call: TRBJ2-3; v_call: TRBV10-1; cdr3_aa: CASTPIAGGSTDTQYF
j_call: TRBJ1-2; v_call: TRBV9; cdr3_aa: CASSRRDRTSNYGYTF
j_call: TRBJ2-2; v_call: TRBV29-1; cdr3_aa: CSAVGSGTGELFF
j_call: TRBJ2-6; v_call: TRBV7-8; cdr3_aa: CASSSSDRVLISGANVLTF
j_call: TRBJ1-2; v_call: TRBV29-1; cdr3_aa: CSVVEMGRQNYGYTF
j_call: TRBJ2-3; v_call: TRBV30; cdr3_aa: CAWVWDYSDTQYF
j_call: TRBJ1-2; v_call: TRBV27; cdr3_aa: CASRPGGGFYGYTF
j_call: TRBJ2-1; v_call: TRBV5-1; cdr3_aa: CASSARDRGLGGAQGNEQFF
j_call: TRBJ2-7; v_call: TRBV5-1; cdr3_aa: CASSLRGGKYEQYF
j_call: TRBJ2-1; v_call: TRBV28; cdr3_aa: CASSSGIYNEQFF
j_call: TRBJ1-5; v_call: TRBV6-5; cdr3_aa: CASSIVDGSNQPQHF
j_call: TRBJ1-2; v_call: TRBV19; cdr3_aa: CASSTRVVGYTF
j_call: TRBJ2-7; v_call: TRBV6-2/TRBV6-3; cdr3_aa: CASSRTKQYF
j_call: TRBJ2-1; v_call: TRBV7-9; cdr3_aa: CASIPAGGGPYNEQFF
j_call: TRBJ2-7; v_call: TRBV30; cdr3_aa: CAWSGAGRTLYEQYF
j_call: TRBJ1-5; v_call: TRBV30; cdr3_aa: CAWSRGRSGNQPQHF
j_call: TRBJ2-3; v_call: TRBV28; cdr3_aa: CASDTRQGNTDTQYF
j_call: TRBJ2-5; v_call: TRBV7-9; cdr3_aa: CASSLGLAGGTQYF
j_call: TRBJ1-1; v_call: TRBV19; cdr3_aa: CASSIQALGEAFF
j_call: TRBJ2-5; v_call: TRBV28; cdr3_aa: CASSQENQETQYF
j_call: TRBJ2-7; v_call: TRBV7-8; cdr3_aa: CASSSRWGTGYEQYF
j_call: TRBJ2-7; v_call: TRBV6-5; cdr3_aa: CASSLLYSSYEQYF
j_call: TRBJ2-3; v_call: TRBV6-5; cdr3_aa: CAGQSGGTTDTQYF